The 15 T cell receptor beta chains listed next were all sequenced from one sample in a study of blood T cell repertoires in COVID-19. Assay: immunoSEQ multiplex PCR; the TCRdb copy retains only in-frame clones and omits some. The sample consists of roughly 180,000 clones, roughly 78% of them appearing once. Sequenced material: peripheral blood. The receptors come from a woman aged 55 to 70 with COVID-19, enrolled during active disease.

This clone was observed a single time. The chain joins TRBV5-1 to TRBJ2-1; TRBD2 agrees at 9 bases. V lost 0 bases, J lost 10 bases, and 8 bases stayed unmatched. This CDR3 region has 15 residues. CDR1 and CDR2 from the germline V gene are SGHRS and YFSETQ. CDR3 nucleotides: TGCGCCAGCAGCTTGGCCATAGCGGGAGAGCGGGAGCAGTTCTTC. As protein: CASSLAIAGEREQFF.

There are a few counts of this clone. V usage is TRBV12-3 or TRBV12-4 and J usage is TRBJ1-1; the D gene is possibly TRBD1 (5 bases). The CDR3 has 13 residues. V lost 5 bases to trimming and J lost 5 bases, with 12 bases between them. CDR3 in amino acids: CASSLREGTEAFF. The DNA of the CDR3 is TGTGCCAGCAGTCTCAGGGAGGGAACTGAAGCTTTCTTT.

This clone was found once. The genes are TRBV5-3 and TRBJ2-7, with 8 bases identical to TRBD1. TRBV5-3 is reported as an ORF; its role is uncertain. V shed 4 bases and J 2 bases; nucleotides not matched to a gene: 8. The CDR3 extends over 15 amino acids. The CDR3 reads CARSIDRGPPYEQYV. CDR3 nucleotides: TGTGCCAGAAGCATTGACAGGGGTCCCCCCTACGAGCAGTACGTC.

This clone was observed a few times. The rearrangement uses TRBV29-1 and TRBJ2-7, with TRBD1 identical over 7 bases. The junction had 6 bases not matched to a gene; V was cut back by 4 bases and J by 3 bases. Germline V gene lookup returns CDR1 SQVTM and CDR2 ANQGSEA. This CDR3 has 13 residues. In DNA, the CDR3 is TGCAGCGTTGGGCTCTCAGGGGGCTACGAGCAGTACTTC. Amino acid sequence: CSVGLSGGYEQYF.

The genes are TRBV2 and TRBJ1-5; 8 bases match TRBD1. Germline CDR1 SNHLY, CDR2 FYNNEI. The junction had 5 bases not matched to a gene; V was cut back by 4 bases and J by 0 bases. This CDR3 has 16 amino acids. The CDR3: CASSVSGGRSNQPQHF. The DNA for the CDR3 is TGTGCCAGCAGTGTGTCAGGGGGCCGTAGCAATCAGCCCCAGCATTTT.

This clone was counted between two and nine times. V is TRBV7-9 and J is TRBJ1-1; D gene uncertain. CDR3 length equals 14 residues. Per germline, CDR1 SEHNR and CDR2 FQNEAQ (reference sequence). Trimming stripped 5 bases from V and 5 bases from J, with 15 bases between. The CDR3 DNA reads TGTGCCAGCAGCAAGGACCTTCGGGGAACTGAAGCTTTCTTT. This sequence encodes CASSKDLRGTEAFF.

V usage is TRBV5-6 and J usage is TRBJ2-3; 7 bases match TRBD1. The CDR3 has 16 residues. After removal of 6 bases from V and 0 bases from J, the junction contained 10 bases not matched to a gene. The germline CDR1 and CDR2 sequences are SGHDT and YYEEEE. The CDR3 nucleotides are TGTGCCAGCACCTTACGCCGGGACAGAAGCACAGATACGCAGTATTTT. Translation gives CASTLRRDRSTDTQYF.

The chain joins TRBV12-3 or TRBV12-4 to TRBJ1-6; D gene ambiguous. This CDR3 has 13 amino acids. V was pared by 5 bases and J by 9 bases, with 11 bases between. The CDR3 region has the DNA TGTGCCAGCAGTCCCGGGGTGGGTTCACCCCTCCACTTT. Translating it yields CASSPGVGSPLHF.

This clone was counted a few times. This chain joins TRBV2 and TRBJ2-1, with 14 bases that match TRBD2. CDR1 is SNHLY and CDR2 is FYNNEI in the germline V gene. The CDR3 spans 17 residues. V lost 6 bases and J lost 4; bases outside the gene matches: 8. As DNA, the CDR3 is TGTGCCAGCAGGCCCAGGACTAGCGGGGGGATATACAATGAGCAGTTCTTC. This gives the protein CASRPRTSGGIYNEQFF.

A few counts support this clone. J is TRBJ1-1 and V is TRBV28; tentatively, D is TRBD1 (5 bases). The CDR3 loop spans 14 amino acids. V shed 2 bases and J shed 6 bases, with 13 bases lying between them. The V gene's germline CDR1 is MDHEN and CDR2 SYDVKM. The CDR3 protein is CASSLRQGKAEAFF. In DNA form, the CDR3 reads TGTGCCAGCAGTTTACGGCAGGGAAAAGCTGAAGCTTTCTTT.

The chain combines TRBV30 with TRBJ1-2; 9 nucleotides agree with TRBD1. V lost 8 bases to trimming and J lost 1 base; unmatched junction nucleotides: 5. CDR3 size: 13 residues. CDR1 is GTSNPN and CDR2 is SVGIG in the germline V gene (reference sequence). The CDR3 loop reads CAQPGQGNYGYTF. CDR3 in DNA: TGTGCCCAACCGGGACAGGGTAACTATGGCTACACCTTC.

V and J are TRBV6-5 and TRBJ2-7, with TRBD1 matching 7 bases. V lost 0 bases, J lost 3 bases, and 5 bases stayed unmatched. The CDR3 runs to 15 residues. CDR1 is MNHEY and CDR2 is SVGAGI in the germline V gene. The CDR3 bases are TGTGCCAGCAGTTACTCCGCGACAGGGTACTACGAGCAGTACTTC. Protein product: CASSYSATGYYEQYF.

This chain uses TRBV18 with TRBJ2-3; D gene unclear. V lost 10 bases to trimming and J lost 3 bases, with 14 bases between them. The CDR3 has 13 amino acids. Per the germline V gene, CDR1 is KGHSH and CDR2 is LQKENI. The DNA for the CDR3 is TGTGCCACCCACTCCTCGGGTACAGATACGCAGTATTTT. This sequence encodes CATHSSGTDTQYF. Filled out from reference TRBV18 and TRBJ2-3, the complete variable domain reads NAGVMQNPRHLVRRRGQEARLRCSPMKGHSHVYWYRQLPEEGLKFMVYLQKENIIDESGMPKERFSAEFPKEGPSILRIQQVVRGDSAAYFCATHSSGTDTQYFGPGTRLTVL.

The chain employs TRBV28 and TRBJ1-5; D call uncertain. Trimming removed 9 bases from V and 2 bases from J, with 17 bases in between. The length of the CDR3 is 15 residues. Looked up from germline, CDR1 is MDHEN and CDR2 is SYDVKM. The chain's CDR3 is CASKFSGVGNQPQHF. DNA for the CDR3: TGTGCCAGTAAATTTTCAGGTGTTGGCAATCAGCCCCAGCATTTT.

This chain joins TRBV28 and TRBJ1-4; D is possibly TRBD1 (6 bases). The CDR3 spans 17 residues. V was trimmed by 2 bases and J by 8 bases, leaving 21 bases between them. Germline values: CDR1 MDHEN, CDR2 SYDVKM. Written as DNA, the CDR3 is TGTGCCAGCAGTTTAGGGATTCAACAGGGTTTGAGGGAAAAACTGTTTTTT. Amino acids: CASSLGIQQGLREKLFF. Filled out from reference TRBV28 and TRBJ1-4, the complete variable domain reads DVKVTQSSRYLVKRTGEKVFLECVQDMDHENMFWYRQDPGLGLRLIYFSYDVKMKEKGDIPEGYSVSREKKERFSLILESASTNQTSMYLCASSLGIQQGLREKLFFGSGTQLSVL.